These T cell receptor beta chains were read from a single sample in a study of T cells in Graves' hyperthyroidism and ophthalmopathy. Each CDR3 protein gets one entry after TCRdb re-called the multiplex PCR reads with MiXCR. The sample holds approximately 600,000 distinct CDR3 sequences, more than 20% seen once. The material sequenced was blood. These receptors all stem from a man aged 25-45 years with Graves' ophthalmopathy. CDR3s include the opening cysteine and the closing phenylalanine or tryptophan. The D gene is left open where the match is weak. For some rows the clone size is stated as once, few or many, or as a class when expanded; others skip it.

abundance	v_gene	d_gene	j_gene	CDR3aa	CDR3nt
many	TRBV28	TRBD2	TRBJ2-1	CASSFPPSGRNHEQFF	TGTGCCAGCAGTTTCCCACCTAGCGGGAGGAACCATGAGCAGTTCTTC
NA	TRBV5-6	TRBD2	TRBJ2-3	CASSLSGGRASDTQYF	TGTGCCAGCAGCTTGAGCGGCGGGAGGGCCTCAGATACGCAGTATTTT
few	TRBV7-9	TRBD2	TRBJ2-2	CASSFEAGEAGELFF	TGTGCCAGCAGCTTTGAAGCGGGAGAGGCCGGGGAGCTGTTTTTT
NA	TRBV18	NA	TRBJ2-1	CASSPRLDRWRPGYNEQFF	TGTGCCAGCTCACCAAGACTTGACAGATGGAGGCCTGGGTACAATGAGCAGTTCTTC
NA	TRBV10-3	NA	TRBJ1-5	CAISESGAGQPQHF	TGTGCCATCAGTGAGTCAGGGGCGGGACAGCCCCAGCATTTT
NA	TRBV5-6	NA	TRBJ2-1	CASSLLPVGNEQFF	TGTGCCAGCAGCTTACTCCCTGTGGGCAATGAGCAGTTCTTC
NA	TRBV9	TRBD2	TRBJ2-3	CASSEGTSRSTDTQYF	TGTGCCAGCAGCGAGGGGACTAGCCGTAGCACAGATACGCAGTATTTT
many	TRBV7-2	TRBD1	TRBJ2-1	CASSRATGGFNEQFF	TGTGCCAGCAGCCGAGCGACAGGGGGCTTCAATGAGCAGTTCTTC
many	TRBV7-2	NA	TRBJ1-2	CASSLLEGRLYGYTF	TGTGCCAGCAGCCTCCTGGAGGGGCGGCTCTATGGCTACACCTTC
many	TRBV20-1	NA	TRBJ2-1	CSARDLVRSYNEQFF	TGCAGTGCTAGAGATCTAGTTAGATCCTACAATGAGCAGTTCTTC
NA	TRBV10-3	NA	TRBJ2-7	CAISESPGGYEQYF	TGTGCCATCAGTGAGTCTCCTGGGGGTTACGAGCAGTACTTC
NA	TRBV7-2	TRBD2	TRBJ2-1	CASSLEGTGGLAGINEQFF	TGTGCCAGCAGCTTAGAGGGGACAGGGGGACTAGCGGGAATCAATGAGCAGTTCTTC
NA	TRBV18	NA	TRBJ2-7	CASSLHRDGPTYEQYF	TGTGCCAGCTCCTTACATCGGGACGGACCGACCTACGAGCAGTACTTC
few	TRBV7-9	NA	TRBJ2-3	CASSLLSGAGAPDTQYF	TGTGCCAGCAGCTTGCTTTCCGGCGCTGGGGCCCCAGATACGCAGTATTTT
NA	TRBV19	NA	TRBJ2-7	CASSISGNSYEQYF	TGTGCCAGTAGTATCTCAGGGAACTCCTACGAGCAGTACTTC
many	TRBV2	TRBD2	TRBJ2-3	CASRSGLASDTQYF	TGTGCCAGCAGGTCGGGACTAGCATCCGATACGCAGTATTTT
NA	TRBV5-4	NA	TRBJ1-6	CASSNPLGPNSPLHF	TGTGCCAGCAGCAACCCCTTAGGTCCTAATTCACCCCTCCACTTT
few	TRBV6-6	NA	TRBJ2-2	CASSYGAHFNTGELFF	TGTGCCAGCAGTTACGGGGCCCATTTCAACACCGGGGAGCTGTTTTTT
NA	TRBV10-3	TRBD2	TRBJ2-7	CAISEMSGISYEQYF	TGTGCCATCAGTGAGATGAGCGGGATCTCCTACGAGCAGTACTTC
many	TRBV11-3	NA	TRBJ2-1	CASSLALGRGHEQFF	TGTGCCAGCAGCTTAGCCCTTGGGCGGGGACATGAGCAGTTCTTC
NA	TRBV6-1	NA	TRBJ2-3	CASSERLVGFGGSTDTQYF	TGTGCCAGCAGTGAACGACTGGTCGGTTTCGGGGGTAGCACAGATACGCAGTATTTT
NA	TRBV4-2	TRBD2	TRBJ2-5	CASSQGLGGEMETQYF	TGTGCCAGCAGCCAAGGACTTGGGGGGGAGATGGAGACCCAGTACTTC